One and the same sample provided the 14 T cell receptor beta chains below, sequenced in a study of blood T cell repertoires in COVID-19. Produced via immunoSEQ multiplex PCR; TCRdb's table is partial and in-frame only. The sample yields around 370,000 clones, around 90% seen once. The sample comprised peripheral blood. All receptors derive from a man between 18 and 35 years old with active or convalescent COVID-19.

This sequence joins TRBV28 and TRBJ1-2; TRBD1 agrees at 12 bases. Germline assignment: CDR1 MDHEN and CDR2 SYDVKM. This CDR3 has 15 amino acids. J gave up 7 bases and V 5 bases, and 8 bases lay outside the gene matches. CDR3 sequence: CASSPTGTGGPGYTF. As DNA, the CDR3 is TGTGCCAGCAGTCCTACCGGGACAGGGGGCCCTGGCTACACCTTC.

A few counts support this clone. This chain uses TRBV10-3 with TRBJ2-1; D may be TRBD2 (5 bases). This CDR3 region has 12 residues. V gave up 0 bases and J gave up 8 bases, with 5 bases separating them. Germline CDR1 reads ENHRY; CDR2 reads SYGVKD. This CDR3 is CAISESRDEQFF. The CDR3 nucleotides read TGTGCCATCAGTGAGTCGAGGGATGAGCAGTTCTTC.

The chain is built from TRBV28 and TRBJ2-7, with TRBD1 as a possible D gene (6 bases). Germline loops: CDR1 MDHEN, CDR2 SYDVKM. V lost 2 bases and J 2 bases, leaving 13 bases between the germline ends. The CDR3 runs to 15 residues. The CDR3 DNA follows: TGTGCCAGCAGTTTACTGGGGTCAGGGGCCTACGAGCAGTACTTC. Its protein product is CASSLLGSGAYEQYF.

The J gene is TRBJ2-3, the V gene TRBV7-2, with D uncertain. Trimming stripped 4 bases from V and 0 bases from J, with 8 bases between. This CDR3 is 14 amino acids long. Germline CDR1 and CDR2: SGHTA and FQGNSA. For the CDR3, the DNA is TGTGCCAGCAGCTCTAGACTTAGCACAGATACGCAGTATTTT. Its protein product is CASSSRLSTDTQYF.

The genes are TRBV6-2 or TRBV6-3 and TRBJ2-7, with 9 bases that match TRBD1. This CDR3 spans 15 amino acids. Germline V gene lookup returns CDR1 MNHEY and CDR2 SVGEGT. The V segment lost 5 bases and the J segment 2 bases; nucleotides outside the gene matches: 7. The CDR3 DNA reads TGTGCCAGCAGTAAAGACAGGGGGTGGACCTACGAGCAGTACTTC. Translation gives CASSKDRGWTYEQYF.

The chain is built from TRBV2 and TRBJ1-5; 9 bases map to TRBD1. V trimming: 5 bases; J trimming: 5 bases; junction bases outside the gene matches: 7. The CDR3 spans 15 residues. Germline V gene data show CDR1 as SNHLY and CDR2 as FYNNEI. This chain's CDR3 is CASSPGTGIDQPQHF. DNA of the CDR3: TGTGCCAGCAGTCCCGGGACAGGGATAGATCAGCCCCAGCATTTT.

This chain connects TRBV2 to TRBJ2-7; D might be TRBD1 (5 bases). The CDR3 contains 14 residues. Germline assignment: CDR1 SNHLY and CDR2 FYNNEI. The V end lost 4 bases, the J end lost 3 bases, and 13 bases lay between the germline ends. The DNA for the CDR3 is TGTGCCAGCAGTGTTGGCAGGGATCTCTACGAGCAGTACTTC. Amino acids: CASSVGRDLYEQYF.

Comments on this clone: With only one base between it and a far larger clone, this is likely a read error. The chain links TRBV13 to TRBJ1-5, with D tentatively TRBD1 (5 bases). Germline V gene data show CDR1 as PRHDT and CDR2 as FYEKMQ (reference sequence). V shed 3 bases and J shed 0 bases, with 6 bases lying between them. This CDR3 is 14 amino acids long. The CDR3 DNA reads TGTGCCAGCAGCTTGGGGGGTAGCAATCAGCCCCAGCATTTT. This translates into CASSLGGSNQPQHF.

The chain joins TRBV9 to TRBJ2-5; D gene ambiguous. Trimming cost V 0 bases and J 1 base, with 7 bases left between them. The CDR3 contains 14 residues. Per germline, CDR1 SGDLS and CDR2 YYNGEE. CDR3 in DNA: TGTGCCAGCAGCGTAGGGGCCAGCCAAGAGACCCAGTACTTC. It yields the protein CASSVGASQETQYF.

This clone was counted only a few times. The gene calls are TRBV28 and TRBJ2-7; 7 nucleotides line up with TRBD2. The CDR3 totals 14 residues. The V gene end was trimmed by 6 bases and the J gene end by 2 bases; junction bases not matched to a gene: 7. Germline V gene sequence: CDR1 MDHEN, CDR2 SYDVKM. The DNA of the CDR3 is TGTGCCAGCAGGGAGAGCGGGATTCCCTACGAGCAGTACTTC. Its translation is CASRESGIPYEQYF.

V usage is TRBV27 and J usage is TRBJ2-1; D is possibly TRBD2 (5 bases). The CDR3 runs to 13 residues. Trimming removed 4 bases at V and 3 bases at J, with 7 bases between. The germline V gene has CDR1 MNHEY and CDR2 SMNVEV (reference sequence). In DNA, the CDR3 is TGTGCCAGCAGTTCCGGGGTCTACAATGAGCAGTTCTTC. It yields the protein CASSSGVYNEQFF.

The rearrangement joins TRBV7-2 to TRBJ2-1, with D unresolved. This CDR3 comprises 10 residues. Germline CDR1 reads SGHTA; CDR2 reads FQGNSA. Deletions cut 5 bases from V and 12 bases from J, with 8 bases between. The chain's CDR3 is CASSNMAQFF. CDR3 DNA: TGTGCCAGCAGCAACATGGCGCAGTTCTTC.

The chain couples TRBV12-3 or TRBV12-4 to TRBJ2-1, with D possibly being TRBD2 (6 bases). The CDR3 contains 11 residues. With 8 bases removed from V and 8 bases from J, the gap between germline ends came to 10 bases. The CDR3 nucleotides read TGTGCCAGCCGGCGGGGCGATGAGCAGTTCTTC. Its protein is CASRRGDEQFF.

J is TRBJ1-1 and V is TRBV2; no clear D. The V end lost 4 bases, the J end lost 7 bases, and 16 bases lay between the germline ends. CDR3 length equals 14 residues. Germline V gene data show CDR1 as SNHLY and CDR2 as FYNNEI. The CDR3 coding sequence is TGTGCCAGCAGTGCCTGGGTTATCGGCGGTGAAGCTTTCTTT. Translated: CASSAWVIGGEAFF.